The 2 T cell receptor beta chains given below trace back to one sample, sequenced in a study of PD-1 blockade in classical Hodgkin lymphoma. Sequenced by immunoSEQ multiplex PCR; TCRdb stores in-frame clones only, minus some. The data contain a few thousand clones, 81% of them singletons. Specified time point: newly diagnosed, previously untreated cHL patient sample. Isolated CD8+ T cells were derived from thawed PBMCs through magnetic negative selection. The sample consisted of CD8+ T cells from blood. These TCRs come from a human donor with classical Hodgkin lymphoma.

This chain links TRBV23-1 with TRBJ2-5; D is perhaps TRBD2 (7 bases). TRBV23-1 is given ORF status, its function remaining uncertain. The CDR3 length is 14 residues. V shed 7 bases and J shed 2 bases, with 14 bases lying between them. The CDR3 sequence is CASITRGGQETQYF. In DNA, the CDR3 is TGCGCCAGCATTACCAGGGGAGGGCAAGAGACCCAGTACTTC.

As DNA, the CDR3 is TGCGCCAGCAGTGAGTCGTCCAGCTACGAGCAGTACTTC. It codes for CASSESSSYEQYF. The chain links TRBV10-1 to TRBJ2-7; D gene uncertain. This CDR3 contains 13 residues. V shed 0 bases and J shed 3 bases, with 6 bases lying between them. CDR1 and CDR2 (germline): WNHNN, SYGVQD (reference sequence).